The 31 T cell receptor beta chains presented below share a single source sample, sequenced in a study of T cells in Graves' hyperthyroidism and ophthalmopathy. TCR beta CDR3 regions were amplified from RNA transcripts. First-round RT-PCR of the TCR CDR3 relied on the HTBI primer set. TCRdb fed the multiplex PCR reads into MiXCR, producing one record per CDR3 protein. The data contain under 750,000 distinct CDR3 sequences, around 19% of them seen just once; the ten biggest clones take up approximately 15%. The sequencing sample was made of blood. These receptor sequences come from a woman between 50 and 59 years old with Graves' hyperthyroidism that later progressed to Graves' ophthalmopathy.

Ten or more counts support this clonotype. The rearrangement uses TRBV7-8 and TRBJ1-1; tentative D call: TRBD1 (5 bases). The CDR3 has 14 residues. Trimming removed 4 bases from V and 0 bases from J, with 9 bases in between. Germline V gene sequence: CDR1 SGHVS, CDR2 FQNEAQ. The CDR3: CASSSGRMNTEAFF. Written as DNA, the CDR3 is TGTGCCAGCAGCTCGGGACGAATGAACACTGAAGCTTTCTTT. The full variable domain, with the rest looked up from reference TRBV7-8 and TRBJ1-1, is GAGVSQSPRYKVAKRGQDVALRCDPISGHVSLFWYQQALGQGPEFLTYFQNEAQLDKSGLPSDRFFAERPEGSVSTLKIQRTQQEDSAVYLCASSSGRMNTEAFFGQGTRLTVV.

V and J are TRBV9 and TRBJ2-2; tentatively, D is TRBD2 (5 bases). Germline CDR1 and CDR2: SGDLS and YYNGEE. Between the trimmed V and J ends, which lost 3 bases and 2 bases, there was a span of 17 bases. This CDR3 contains 17 residues. Here the CDR3 reads CASSAWSAGINTGELFF. In DNA, the CDR3 is TGTGCCAGCAGCGCGTGGTCGGCCGGGATAAACACCGGGGAGCTGTTTTTT.

This clonotype has ten or more counts. V and J are TRBV2 and TRBJ2-3; D may match TRBD1 or TRBD2 (6 bases each). The germline V and J ends were trimmed by 10 bases and 3 bases, with 17 bases remaining between them. The CDR3 sequence is 14 residues long. Germline CDR1 SNHLY, CDR2 FYNNEI. CDR3 protein: CATRRRRGTDTQYF. The CDR3 DNA reads TGTGCCACCCGACGAAGGAGGGGGACAGATACGCAGTATTTT.

The chain has TRBV5-4 and TRBJ2-7; 9 bases match TRBD2. Per germline, CDR1 SGHNT and CDR2 YYREEE (reference sequence). The length of the CDR3 is 16 residues. The ends lost 4 bases at V and 7 bases at J; junction bases unmatched: 15. The CDR3 loop is CASSPPPGTSFEEQYF. The CDR3 region has the DNA TGTGCCAGCAGCCCCCCACCCGGGACTAGCTTTGAAGAGCAGTACTTC.

This clonotype was observed a handful of times. The J gene is TRBJ2-2, the V gene TRBV7-9; the D is unclear. V lost 11 bases, J lost 8 bases, and 15 bases lay in between. Per the germline V gene, CDR1 is SEHNR and CDR2 is FQNEAQ (reference sequence). The CDR3 runs to 12 residues. The CDR3 here is CASRPNEGELFF. DNA of the CDR3: TGTGCCTCGAGACCCAATGAAGGGGAGCTGTTTTTT.

The CDR3 protein is CASSIEDGNTEAFF. CDR3 DNA sequence: TGTGCCAGTAGTATAGAGGACGGCAACACTGAAGCTTTCTTT. The chain joins TRBV19 to TRBJ1-1; D is ambiguous. V was shortened by 0 bases and J by 2 bases, with 7 bases between the two germline ends. The CDR3 totals 14 residues. Looked up from germline, CDR1 is LNHDA and CDR2 is SQIVND (reference sequence).

V usage is TRBV18 and J usage is TRBJ1-4; 7 nucleotides align to TRBD1. The CDR3 is 14 residues long. Germline CDR1 reads KGHSH; CDR2 reads LQKENI. Trimming took 8 bases from V and 5 from J; bases not matched to a gene: 8. The CDR3 region is CASRLQGSNEKLFF. The CDR3 DNA follows: TGTGCCAGCCGCTTACAGGGGTCAAATGAAAAACTGTTTTTT.

With regard to this clonotype: Germline and junction disagree at one end, which may indicate a read error. The chain carries TRBV5-1 and TRBJ2-3, with 7 bases matching TRBD2. The CDR3 is 15 residues long. Germline CDR1 SGHRS, CDR2 YFSETQ. The CDR3 loop reads CASSRSGSSTDTQYF. CDR3 bases: TGTGCCAGCAGCCGTAGCGGGTCTAGCACAGATACGCAGTATTTT.

This clonotype has just a few counts. The chain has TRBV3-1 and TRBJ2-2; D is ambiguous. The CDR3 runs 13 residues. Between the trimmed V and J ends, which lost 1 base and 6 bases, there was a span of 6 bases. Germline V CDR1 and CDR2: LGHDT, YNNKEL (reference sequence). The CDR3: CASSQVFSGELFF. The CDR3 DNA sequence: TGTGCCAGCAGCCAAGTTTTTTCCGGGGAGCTGTTTTTT.

This clonotype was counted ten times or more. V and J are TRBV24-1 and TRBJ2-3; 10 positions agree with TRBD2. This CDR3 is built from 18 residues. CDR1 is KGHDR, CDR2 SFDVKD, per germline. Trimming removed 3 bases from V and 0 bases from J; junction bases left unmatched: 8. The CDR3, as DNA: TGTGCCACCAGTGATGCCCGGTTGACTAGCGGGAGCACAGATACGCAGTATTTT. Its protein is CATSDARLTSGSTDTQYF.

This clonotype was counted a few times. The rearrangement uses TRBV20-1 and TRBJ2-5; 7 bases match TRBD1. Germline V gene lookup returns CDR1 DFQATT and CDR2 SNEGSKA (reference sequence). V shed 5 bases, J shed 5 bases, and the junction held 17 bases outside the gene matches. The CDR3 runs to 16 residues. In DNA, the CDR3 is TGCAGTGCTGGGGCACAAGGACAGGATCTGGGCGAGACCCAGTACTTC. This translates into CSAGAQGQDLGETQYF.

In its sample, this clonotype was seen many times. The V call is TRBV6-6, the J call TRBJ1-1, with D tentatively TRBD1 (6 bases). This CDR3 has 16 residues. Per the germline V gene, CDR1 is MNHNY and CDR2 is SVGAGI (reference sequence). Trimming cost V 0 bases and J 7 bases, with 18 bases left between them. This CDR3 reads CASSYSRTVGVVEAFF. DNA of the CDR3: TGTGCCAGCAGTTACTCGAGGACAGTGGGGGTGGTTGAAGCTTTCTTT.

The chain combines TRBV5-4 with TRBJ2-1; D is possibly TRBD1 (5 bases). The CDR3 loop spans 15 amino acids. Trimming took 4 bases from V and 8 from J, leaving 19 bases between them. Germline assignment: CDR1 SGHNT and CDR2 YYREEE (reference sequence). Written as DNA, the CDR3 is TGTGCCAGCAGCCAACCTCCTAAAGGGGTCGATGAGCAGTTCTTC. It codes for CASSQPPKGVDEQFF.

The chain carries TRBV7-9 and TRBJ1-1, with 9 bases identical to TRBD1. There are 15 residues in the CDR3. Germline V gene lookup returns CDR1 SEHNR and CDR2 FQNEAQ (reference sequence). V trimming: 3 bases; J trimming: 5 bases; junction bases outside the gene matches: 7. The CDR3 region has the DNA TGTGCCAGCAGCTTCCCACAGGGGGCTGAGACTGAAGCTTTCTTT. This gives the protein CASSFPQGAETEAFF.

This clonotype was seen repeatedly, ten times or more. J is TRBJ1-1 and V is TRBV2; the match to TRBD1 covers 8 bases. CDR3 length equals 13 residues. In germline, CDR1 is SNHLY, CDR2 FYNNEI. The V segment lost 6 bases and the J segment 0 bases; nucleotides outside the gene matches: 0. The CDR3 DNA follows: TGTGCCAGCAGGGGACAGGTGAACACTGAAGCTTTCTTT. Residues: CASRGQVNTEAFF.

This clonotype was picked up a small number of times. V usage is TRBV2 and J usage is TRBJ2-1, with 12 bases matching TRBD2. The germline gives CDR1 SNHLY, CDR2 FYNNEI. V was pared by 5 bases and J by 12 bases, with 11 bases of the junction left unmatched. The CDR3 contains 15 residues. The CDR3 DNA reads as TGTGCCAGCAGTTCTAGCCTAGCGGGGGGGACTCGGCAGTTCTTC. It encodes CASSSSLAGGTRQFF.

J is TRBJ2-5 and V is TRBV3-1; 9 nucleotides align to TRBD2. The CDR3 consists of 15 residues. Germline V gene sequence: CDR1 LGHDT, CDR2 YNNKEL (reference sequence). The ends lost 2 bases at V and 3 bases at J; junction bases unmatched: 4. The CDR3: CASSQPGLAKETQYF. The CDR3 DNA is TGTGCCAGCAGCCAACCCGGACTAGCGAAAGAGACCCAGTACTTC.

This sequence joins TRBV4-1 and TRBJ2-7; TRBD2 matches at 7 bases. Trimming at V came to 1 base and at J to 7 bases, leaving 10 bases not matched to a gene. Per germline, CDR1 MGHRA and CDR2 YSYEKL. The CDR3 runs to 15 residues. CDR3 DNA sequence: TGCGCCAGCAGCCAAGCCCCTGGGGGGGGGGAAGAGCAGTACTTC. Protein sequence: CASSQAPGGGEEQYF.

In this sample, this clonotype turned up a few times. The chain recombines TRBV5-8 with TRBJ2-1; D uncertain. Germline values: CDR1 SGHTS, CDR2 YDEGEE. The CDR3 is 13 amino acids. V lost 1 base, J lost 3 bases, and 5 bases lay in between. CDR3 sequence (DNA): TGTGCCAGCAGCTTGTGGGACTACAATGAGCAGTTCTTC. This encodes CASSLWDYNEQFF.

A few counts support this clonotype. The chain employs TRBV27 and TRBJ2-6, with a tentative D call TRBD2 (6 bases). This CDR3 spans 19 amino acids. Per germline, CDR1 MNHEY and CDR2 SMNVEV (reference sequence). Trimming pared 0 bases from V and 1 base from J, leaving 16 bases between. CDR3 in DNA: TGTGCCAGCAGTTTATCGTGGAGGGTTGGGTGGTCTGGGGCCAACGTCCTGACTTTC. It translates to CASSLSWRVGWSGANVLTF. Full variable domain (remainder filled in from reference TRBV27 and TRBJ2-6): EAQVTQNPRYLITVTGKKLTVTCSQNMNHEYMSWYRQDPGLGLRQIYYSMNVEVTDKGDVPEGYKVSRKEKRNFPLILESPSPNQTSLYFCASSLSWRVGWSGANVLTFGAGSRLTVL.

At least ten counts were recorded for this clonotype. The chain has TRBV6-2 or TRBV6-3 and TRBJ1-5, with D uncertain. Per germline, CDR1 MNHEY and CDR2 SVGEGT. This CDR3 has 13 residues. Trimming shortened V by 2 bases and J by 6 bases, and 8 bases separated the two germline ends. The CDR3 DNA reads as TGTGCCAGCAGTTACCGTATGAGTCAGCCCCAGCATTTT. Protein sequence: CASSYRMSQPQHF.

This clonotype was seen repeatedly, ten times or more. The rearrangement links TRBV11-2 to TRBJ2-7; 14 bases fit TRBD2. The CDR3 is 17 residues long. V lost 0 bases to trimming and J lost 2 bases; unmatched junction nucleotides: 3. Germline V gene lookup returns CDR1 SGHAT and CDR2 FQNNGV. In DNA, the CDR3 is TGTGCCAGCAGCTTAGATCCGACTAGCGGGGGGGCCTACGAGCAGTACTTC. It yields the protein CASSLDPTSGGAYEQYF.

There are many counts of this clonotype. This chain uses TRBV12-5 with TRBJ1-1; TRBD1 is a possible D gene (5 bases). V was cut by 1 base and J by 1 base, with 7 bases left in between. This CDR3 is 14 amino acids long. Looked up from germline, CDR1 is LGHNT and CDR2 is FRNRAP. Here the CDR3 reads CASGLGDGNTEAFF. CDR3 nucleotide sequence: TGTGCTAGTGGTTTGGGGGACGGGAACACTGAAGCTTTCTTT.

This clonotype was detected a few times. The chain couples TRBV12-3 or TRBV12-4 to TRBJ1-2; D gene ambiguous. V lost 3 bases, J lost 4 bases, and 12 bases lay in between. The CDR3 is 14 residues long. CDR3 region: CASSFHTESYGYTF. CDR3 sequence (DNA): TGTGCCAGCAGTTTCCATACAGAGAGCTATGGCTACACCTTC.

There are a few counts of this clonotype. The chain is built from TRBV6-1 and TRBJ1-4; D is perhaps TRBD1 (5 bases). Trimming took 3 bases from V and 4 from J, leaving 15 bases between them. Germline V gene lookup returns CDR1 MNHNS and CDR2 SASEGT. CDR3 length: 16 amino acids. The CDR3 protein is CASSDTTRDHNEKLFF. The DNA for the CDR3 is TGTGCCAGCAGTGACACTACTCGGGACCATAATGAAAAACTGTTTTTT.

This clonotype was seen ten or more times. The rearrangement uses TRBV12-3 or TRBV12-4 and TRBJ1-4; D perhaps matches TRBD1 (5 bases). CDR3 length: 14 residues. Deletions cut 3 bases from V and 5 bases from J, with 10 bases between. The CDR3 region has the DNA TGTGCCAGCAGTTTTCGATCAGGGAATGAAAAACTGTTTTTT. Protein sequence: CASSFRSGNEKLFF.

There are a few counts of this clonotype. The chain uses TRBV19 and TRBJ1-5; D uncertain. V was pared by 2 bases and J by 4 bases, with 15 bases between. The CDR3 runs 16 residues. Germline CDR1 is LNHDA and CDR2 is SQIVND (reference sequence). In DNA form, the CDR3 reads TGTGCCAGTAGTATAAGTGGGCCCCAGGATAATCAGCCCCAGCATTTT. It specifies CASSISGPQDNQPQHF.

This clonotype was observed at least ten times. The chain combines TRBV7-2 with TRBJ2-1, with D possibly being TRBD1 (6 bases). Germline CDR1 reads SGHTA; CDR2 reads FQGNSA. V lost 1 base and J 3 bases, leaving 13 bases between the germline ends. The CDR3 sequence is 16 residues long. CDR3 nucleotide sequence: TGTGCCAGCAGCTTAGGAGGCAGGGGAATCTACAATGAGCAGTTCTTC. This codes for CASSLGGRGIYNEQFF.

This clonotype appeared a single time. V gene TRBV4-1 combines with J gene TRBJ1-5; D is ambiguous. Trimming took 2 bases from V and 8 from J, leaving 10 bases between them. The CDR3 is made up of 13 amino acids. Germline V lookup: CDR1 MGHRA, CDR2 YSYEKL. The DNA of the CDR3 is TGCGCCAGCAGCCAACCCCTCGACGAGCCCCAGCATTTT. It yields the protein CASSQPLDEPQHF.

This chain links TRBV7-3 with TRBJ1-6, with D hard to call. Trimming took 5 bases from V and 7 from J, leaving 9 bases between them. The CDR3 extends over 13 amino acids. Germline V gives CDR1 SGHTA, CDR2 FQGTGA. The CDR3 nucleotides are TGTGCCAGCAGCCCCCCGGCGAATTCACCCCTCCACTTT. This sequence encodes CASSPPANSPLHF. The whole variable domain, filled in from reference TRBV7-3 and TRBJ1-6, reads GAGVSQTPSNKVTEKGKYVELRCDPISGHTALYWYRQSLGQGPEFLIYFQGTGAADDSGLPNDRFFAVRPEGSVSTLKIQRTERGDSAVYLCASSPPANSPLHFGNGTRLTVT.

Many counts were recorded for this clonotype. V and J are TRBV18 and TRBJ1-1; D gene uncertain. Germline V gene lookup returns CDR1 KGHSH and CDR2 LQKENI. The V gene lost 2 bases and the J gene lost 6 bases, with 13 bases spanning the gap. CDR3 length: 14 residues. CDR3 in amino acids: CASSPNDKGAEAFF. The CDR3 region has the DNA TGTGCCAGCTCACCAAATGACAAGGGAGCTGAAGCTTTCTTT. Using reference TRBV18 and TRBJ1-1 for the parts outside the CDR3, the full variable domain is NAGVMQNPRHLVRRRGQEARLRCSPMKGHSHVYWYRQLPEEGLKFMVYLQKENIIDESGMPKERFSAEFPKEGPSILRIQQVVRGDSAAYFCASSPNDKGAEAFFGQGTRLTVV.